This TCR beta chain is drawn from a study of T cell responses to AZD1222 COVID-19 vaccine. Notes on the study in general: Two AZD1222 doses significantly raised spike-specific TCR breadth and depth over controls. Of spike-specific TCRs, nearly half reportedly target regions left unmutated in variants. Baseline serostatus was positive in only a handful of AZD1222 recipients. White British donors predominated, females outnumbered males, and clonal diversity was possibly underestimated.

Concerning this clone itself: Its antigen is unidentified.

V lost 0 bases and J 0 bases, leaving 9 bases between the germline ends. The CDR3 loop spans 16 amino acids. Germline V gives CDR1 LNHNV, CDR2 YYDKDF (reference sequence). This table comes from immunoSEQ multiplex PCR, and its TCRdb copy is limited to in-frame clones, with some not included. Counted here are approximately 170,000 clones, 75% to 90% occurring once; the ten biggest clones make up 6% to 8%. The chain is built from TRBV15 and TRBJ1-3, with D uncertain. The TCR originated in an adult in good health. Here the sequenced sample was peripheral blood, taken on day 0 of AZD1222 vaccination. This CDR3 is CATSRDTSSSGNTIYF. CDR3 nucleotides: TGTGCCACCAGCAGAGATACATCGAGCTCTGGAAACACCATATATTTT.